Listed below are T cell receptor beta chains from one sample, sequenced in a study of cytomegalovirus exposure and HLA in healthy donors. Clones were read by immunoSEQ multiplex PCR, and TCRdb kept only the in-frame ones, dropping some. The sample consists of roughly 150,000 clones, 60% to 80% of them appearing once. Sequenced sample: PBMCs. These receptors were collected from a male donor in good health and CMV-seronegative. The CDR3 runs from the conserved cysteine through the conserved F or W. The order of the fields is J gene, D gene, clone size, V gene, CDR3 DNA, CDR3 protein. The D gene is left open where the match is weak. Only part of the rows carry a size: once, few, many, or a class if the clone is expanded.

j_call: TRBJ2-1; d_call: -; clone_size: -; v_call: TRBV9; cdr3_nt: TGTGCCAGCAGCGTAGCGGTAATAAACAATGAGCAGTTCTTC; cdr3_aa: CASSVAVINNEQFF
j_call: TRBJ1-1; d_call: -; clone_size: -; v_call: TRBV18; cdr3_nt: TGTGCCAGCTCACGACAGGATTACACTGAAGCTTTCTTT; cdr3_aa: CASSRQDYTEAFF
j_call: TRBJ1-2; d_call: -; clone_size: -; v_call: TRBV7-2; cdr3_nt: TGTGCCAGCAGCTTAGGAGGGAACTATGGCTACACCTTC; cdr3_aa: CASSLGGNYGYTF
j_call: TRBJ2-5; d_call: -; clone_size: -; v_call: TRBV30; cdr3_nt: TGTGCCTGGAGTCAGAATCAAGAGACCCAGTACTTC; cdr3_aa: CAWSQNQETQYF
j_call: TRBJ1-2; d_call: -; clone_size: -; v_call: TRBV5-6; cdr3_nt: TGTGCCAGCAGCTGGACAGAAGAGGGCTACACCTTC; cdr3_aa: CASSWTEEGYTF
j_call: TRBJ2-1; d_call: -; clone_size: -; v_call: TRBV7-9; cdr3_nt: TGTGCCAGCAGCATCCCCGAGACTAGAACCTACAATGAGCGGTTCTTC; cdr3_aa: CASSIPETRTYNERFF
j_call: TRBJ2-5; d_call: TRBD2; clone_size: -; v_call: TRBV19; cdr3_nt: TGTGCCAGTACCCGAGGGCTAGCGGGAATGGGGCAAGAGACCCAGTACTTC; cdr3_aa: CASTRGLAGMGQETQYF
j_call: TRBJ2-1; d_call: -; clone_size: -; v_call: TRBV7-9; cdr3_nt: TGTGCCAGCAGCTCCCCCCCCGGGGCGGGGAATGAGCAGTTCTTC; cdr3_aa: CASSSPPGAGNEQFF
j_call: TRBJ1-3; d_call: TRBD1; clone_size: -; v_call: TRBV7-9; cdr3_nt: TGTGCCAGCAGCCCCCCCCAGGGGGCGGAGGGAAACACCATATATTTT; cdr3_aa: CASSPPQGAEGNTIYF
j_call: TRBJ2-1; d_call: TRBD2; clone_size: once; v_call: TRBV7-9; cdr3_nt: TGTGCCAGCAGCTTAGGGGGTAGCGGGAAGGACGAGCAGTTCTTC; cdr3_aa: CASSLGGSGKDEQFF
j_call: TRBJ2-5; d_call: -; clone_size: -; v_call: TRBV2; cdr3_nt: TGTGCCAGCATTGACGGTCAGACCCAGTACTTC; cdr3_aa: CASIDGQTQYF
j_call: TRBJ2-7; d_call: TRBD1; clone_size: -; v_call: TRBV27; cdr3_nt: TGTGCCAGCAGTTCCACCTTGACAGGGCCCCTTTACGAGCAGTACTTC; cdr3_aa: CASSSTLTGPLYEQYF
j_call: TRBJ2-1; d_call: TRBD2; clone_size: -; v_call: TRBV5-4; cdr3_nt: TGTGCCAGCAGCCCAACTAGCGGGGCCTACAATGAGCAGTTCTTC; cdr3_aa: CASSPTSGAYNEQFF
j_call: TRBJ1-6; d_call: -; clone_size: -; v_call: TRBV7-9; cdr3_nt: TGTGCCAGCAGCTTAGAGGGGTGGTATTCACCCCTCCACTTT; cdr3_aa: CASSLEGWYSPLHF
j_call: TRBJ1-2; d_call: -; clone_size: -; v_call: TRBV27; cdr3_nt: TGTGCCAGCAGTGCACCGCAGGGCGGCTACACCTTC; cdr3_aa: CASSAPQGGYTF
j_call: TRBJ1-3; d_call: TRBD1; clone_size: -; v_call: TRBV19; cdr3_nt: TGTGCCAGCCGGGACAGGGGCTCTGGAAACACCATATATTTT; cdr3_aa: CASRDRGSGNTIYF
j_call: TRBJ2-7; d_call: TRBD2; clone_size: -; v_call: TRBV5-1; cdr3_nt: TGCGCCAGCAGTTTTTCCGGGACTAGCGTCTCCTACGAGCAGTACTTC; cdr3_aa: CASSFSGTSVSYEQYF
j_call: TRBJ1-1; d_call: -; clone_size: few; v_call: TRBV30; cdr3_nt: TGTGCCTGGACCACCAGGGACACAATGAACACTGAAGCTTTCTTT; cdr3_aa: CAWTTRDTMNTEAFF
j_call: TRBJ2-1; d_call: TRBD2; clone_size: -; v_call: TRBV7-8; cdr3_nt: TGTGCCAGCAGCTCCTTGGCGGGAGGGTTGTGGAATGAGCAGTTCTTC; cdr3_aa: CASSSLAGGLWNEQFF
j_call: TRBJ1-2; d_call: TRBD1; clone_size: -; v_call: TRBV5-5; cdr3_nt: TGTGCCAGCAGCCCGGGACAGGGGCAGAAGAGCGGCTACACCTTC; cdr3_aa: CASSPGQGQKSGYTF
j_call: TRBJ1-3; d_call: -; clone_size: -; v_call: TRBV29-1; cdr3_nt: TGCAGCGTTGAATCGGGGGGAAACACCATATATTTT; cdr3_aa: CSVESGGNTIYF
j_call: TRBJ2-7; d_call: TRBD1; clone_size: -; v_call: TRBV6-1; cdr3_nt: TGTGCCAGCAGTGAGACAGGGGCCTACGAGCAGTACTTC; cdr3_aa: CASSETGAYEQYF
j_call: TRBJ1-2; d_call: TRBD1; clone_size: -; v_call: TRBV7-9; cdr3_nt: TGTGCCAGCAGCCCCGTCCAGGGGGCGCAGGGCTACACCTTC; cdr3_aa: CASSPVQGAQGYTF
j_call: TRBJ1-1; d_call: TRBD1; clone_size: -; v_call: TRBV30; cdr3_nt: TGTGCCTGGAGTGGGGACAGCCCACCTGAAGCTTTCTTT; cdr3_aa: CAWSGDSPPEAFF
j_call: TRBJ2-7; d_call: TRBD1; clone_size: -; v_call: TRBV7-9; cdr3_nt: TGTGCCAGCAGCTTAGTCGGCTATACAGGGGGAAGAACCTACGAGCAGTACTTC; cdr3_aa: CASSLVGYTGGRTYEQYF
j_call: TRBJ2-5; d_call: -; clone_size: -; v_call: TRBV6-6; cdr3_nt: TGTGCCAGCGGACGGGTTGGAGGAGCCAAAGAGACCCAGTACTTC; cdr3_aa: CASGRVGGAKETQYF
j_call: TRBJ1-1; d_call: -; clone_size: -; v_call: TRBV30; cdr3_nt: TGTGCCTGGACCCCTGACAGGGAAGCTTTCTTT; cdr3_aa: CAWTPDREAFF
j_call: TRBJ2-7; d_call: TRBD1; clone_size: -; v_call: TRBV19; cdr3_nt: TGTGCCAGTACCGCCGGGACAGGAGGGGTCTACGAGCAGTACTTC; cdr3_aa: CASTAGTGGVYEQYF
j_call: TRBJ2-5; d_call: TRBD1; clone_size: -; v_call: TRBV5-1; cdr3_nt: TGCGCCAGCAGCCCCCAGACAGGGTTCTCTCAAGAGACCCAGTACTTC; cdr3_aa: CASSPQTGFSQETQYF
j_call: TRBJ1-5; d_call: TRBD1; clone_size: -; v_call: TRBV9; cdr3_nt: TGTGCCAGCAGTGCACAGGGGGCCAGCAATCAGCCCCAGCATTTT; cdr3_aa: CASSAQGASNQPQHF
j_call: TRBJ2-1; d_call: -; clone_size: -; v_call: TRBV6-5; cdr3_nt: TGTGCCAGCAGTTACGAAGGACTTACAAACAATGAGCAGTTCTTC; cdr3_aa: CASSYEGLTNNEQFF
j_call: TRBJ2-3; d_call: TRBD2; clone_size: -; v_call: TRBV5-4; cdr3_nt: TGTGCCAGCAGCCCCCGGACTAGCGGCCAGCATAATACGCAGTATTTT; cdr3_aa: CASSPRTSGQHNTQYF
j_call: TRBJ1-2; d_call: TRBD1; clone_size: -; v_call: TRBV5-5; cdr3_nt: TGTGCCAGCAGCTTGATGACAGGGGGTGGCTACACCTTC; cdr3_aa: CASSLMTGGGYTF